The clone carrying this TCR beta chain occurred many times. The sample is drawn from a study of Graves' ophthalmopathy and Graves' hyperthyroidism. In the study overall: Calling hyperthyroidism stable required that no ophthalmopathy show up within 18 months of follow-up.

The authors amplified TCR beta CDR3 regions from RNA transcripts. Investigators did first-round RT-PCR with HTBI primers, then second-round multiplex PCR. Each CDR3 protein is one row after TCRdb ran MiXCR on the multiplex PCR reads. The sample records 560,000 or so distinct CDR3 sequences, roughly 39% being singletons. The CDR3 is 18 amino acids. CDR1 is DFQATT and CDR2 is SNEGSKA in the germline V gene (reference sequence). Trimming cost V 1 base and J 7 bases; bases outside gene matches: 17. The chain couples TRBV20-1 to TRBJ1-5; 9 bases are a match to TRBD1. This clonotype was sampled from an adult man with Graves' hyperthyroidism. Sequenced sample: peripheral blood or thyroid tissue (not recorded which). CDR3 protein: CSARAVGTGKGVRQPQHF. In DNA form, the CDR3 reads TGCAGTGCTAGAGCCGTCGGGACAGGGAAAGGAGTACGGCAGCCCCAGCATTTT.